The entry below describes one T cell receptor (beta chain). Germline values: CDR1 KGHSH, CDR2 LQKENI. Deletions cut 6 bases from V and 1 base from J, with 7 bases between. The length of the CDR3 is 14 residues. The data originate from a study of blood T cell repertoires in COVID-19. Per the original data handling: It was from reference gene primer amplification that nucleated cell counts were estimated. TCRdb keeps only in-frame clones here, not all; method: immunoSEQ multiplex PCR. V, J and clone size were drawn from that table, and D and trimming were deduced from the DNA. The data hold about 380,000 clones, with about four fifths observed a single time.

The sequence was obtained from a human donor with acute or convalescent COVID-19. The donor label of this sample is uncertain. The specimen sequenced was peripheral blood. V and J are TRBV18 and TRBJ1-6; D gene unclear. This chain's CDR3 is CASSRNSYNSPLHF. DNA of the CDR3: TGTGCCAGCTCGCGAAATTCCTATAATTCACCCCTCCACTTT.